The clone carrying this TCR beta chain showed up just a few times. This CDR3 region has 15 residues. CDR1 is LGHDT and CDR2 is YNNKEL in the germline V gene (reference sequence). J was trimmed by 2 bases and V by 0 bases; bases with no gene match: 3. The record originates from a study of patients and donors after allogeneic stem cell transplantation. TCRdb fed the RT-PCR reads into MiXCR, producing one record per CDR3 protein. The sample consists of about 200,000 distinct CDR3 sequences, about 38% of them appearing once. The receptor was derived from a human donor who was either an allogeneic HSCT recipient or a stem cell or donor lymphocyte infusion donor (not recorded which). It is not recorded whose cells these are; they may come from a transplant donor. Sequenced material: blood, either unsorted or a sorted T cell fraction (not recorded which). The V gene is TRBV3-1, the J gene TRBJ1-1, with TRBD1 matching over 7 bases. The CDR3 bases are TGTGCCAGCAGCCAAGAAGGGGGCAGTAACACTGAAGCTTTCTTT. Its translation: CASSQEGGSNTEAFF.